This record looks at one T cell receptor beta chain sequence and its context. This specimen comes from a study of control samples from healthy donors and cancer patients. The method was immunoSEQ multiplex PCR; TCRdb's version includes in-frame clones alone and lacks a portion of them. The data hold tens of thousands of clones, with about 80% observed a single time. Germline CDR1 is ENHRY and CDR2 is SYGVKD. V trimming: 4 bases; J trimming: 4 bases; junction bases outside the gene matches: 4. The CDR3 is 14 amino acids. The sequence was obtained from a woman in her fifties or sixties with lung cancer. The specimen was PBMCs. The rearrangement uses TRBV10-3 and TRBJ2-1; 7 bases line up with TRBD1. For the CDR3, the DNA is TGTGCCATCAGTGGACAGGGTCCTTACAATGAGCAGTTCTTC. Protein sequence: CAISGQGPYNEQFF.